Listed here are 17 T cell receptor beta chains from one sample, sequenced in a study of cytomegalovirus exposure and HLA in healthy donors (dated by TCRdb to about 2017). The protocol used for the library was the immunoSEQ multiplex PCR assay. The multiplex PCR relied on a mix of 60 forward primers for TCR Vbeta segments and 13 reverse primers for TCR Jbeta segments. TCRdb re-hosts the immuneACCESS table, in-frame sequences only. Its copies lack some clones; in the studies checked, an unresolved V gene accounts for under half of them, and the cause for the rest is not known. The sample profile shows 65,000 to 90,000 clones; 86% of them were found once. The ten top clones hold 2% of the sample. The sequenced sample was PBMCs. These receptors all stem from a woman aged 25 to 39 in good health and CMV-seronegative.

J is TRBJ1-1 and V is TRBV4-1, with 7 bases matching TRBD1. V shed 2 bases and J 1 base; nucleotides not matched to a gene: 4. The CDR3 runs 15 residues. Germline V CDR1 and CDR2: MGHRA, YSYEKL. The chain's CDR3 is CASSQYRGSNTEAFF. In DNA, the CDR3 is TGCGCCAGCAGCCAATACAGGGGATCGAACACTGAAGCTTTCTTT.

The rearrangement uses TRBV19 and TRBJ2-5; 11 bases line up with TRBD2. V was pared by 0 bases and J by 5 bases, with 5 bases of the junction left unmatched. CDR1 LNHDA and CDR2 SQIVND come from the germline V gene (reference sequence). The CDR3 has 16 residues. The CDR3 spells CASSIEGTSGWETQYF. The DNA for the CDR3 is TGTGCCAGTAGTATAGAAGGGACTAGCGGCTGGGAGACCCAGTACTTC.

The rearrangement uses TRBV4-2 and TRBJ2-1; TRBD1 matches at 9 bases. The germline V gene encodes CDR1 LGHNA and CDR2 YNFKEQ. The CDR3 is 14 residues long. The trim removed 3 bases at V and 7 bases at J, leaving 4 bases unmatched. This CDR3 is CASSQGTGWNEQFF. CDR3 in DNA: TGTGCCAGCAGCCAGGGGACAGGGTGGAATGAGCAGTTCTTC.

V and J are TRBV10-1 and TRBJ2-7, with D uncertain. The CDR3 length is 13 residues. CDR1 and CDR2 (germline): WNHNN, SYGVQD (reference sequence). Between the trimmed V and J ends, which lost 3 bases and 7 bases, there was a span of 13 bases. Here the CDR3 DNA reads TGCGCCAGCAGTGAACGTCCTTCGAGGGAGCAGTACTTC. Protein sequence: CASSERPSREQYF.

The rearrangement links TRBV6-1 to TRBJ2-7, with D hard to call. CDR3 length: 16 amino acids. Germline V gene sequence: CDR1 MNHNS, CDR2 SASEGT. Deletions cut 0 bases from V and 2 bases from J, with 14 bases between. CDR3 sequence: CASSEASRHNPYEQYF. DNA of the CDR3: TGTGCCAGCAGTGAAGCTAGTAGACACAACCCCTACGAGCAGTACTTC.

The chain uses TRBV4-1 and TRBJ2-1; possible D gene TRBD1, 6 bases. Trimming pared 0 bases from V and 3 bases from J, leaving 9 bases between. The CDR3 contains 15 residues. Per germline, CDR1 MGHRA and CDR2 YSYEKL. The CDR3 here is CASSQEGASYNEQFF. The CDR3 nucleotides read TGCGCCAGCAGCCAAGAGGGGGCCAGCTACAATGAGCAGTTCTTC.

This chain connects TRBV7-2 to TRBJ2-5; TRBD2 agrees at 10 bases. CDR3 length: 17 residues. Germline values: CDR1 SGHTA, CDR2 FQGNSA. V lost 4 bases and J lost 5; bases outside the gene matches: 13. The CDR3 nucleotides read TGTGCCAGCAGCTCCGGCAGGGGGACTAGCGTTACGGAGACCCAGTACTTC. Its protein is CASSSGRGTSVTETQYF.

The chain is built from TRBV15 and TRBJ2-3; D not resolved. The CDR3 has 16 residues. Germline-derived CDR1 and CDR2 are LNHNV and YYDKDF (reference sequence). The germline V and J ends were trimmed by 2 bases and 2 bases, with 14 bases remaining between them. In DNA form, the CDR3 reads TGTGCCACCAGCAGAACCCAAGTGGGCTCCACAGATACGCAGTATTTT. Residues: CATSRTQVGSTDTQYF.

This clone was recorded a few times. The chain employs TRBV5-6 and TRBJ1-4, with D perhaps matching TRBD1 (6 bases). The germline V gene encodes CDR1 SGHDT and CDR2 YYEEEE. The CDR3 is 12 amino acids. The V end lost 4 bases, the J end lost 8 bases, and 9 bases lay between the germline ends. The CDR3 DNA is TGTGCCAGCAGCCCCGGGACAGAAAAACTGTTTTTT. Protein sequence: CASSPGTEKLFF.

The V call is TRBV7-8, the J call TRBJ1-1, with TRBD1 matching over 7 bases. J gave up 0 bases and V 5 bases, and 9 bases lay outside the gene matches. The CDR3 covers 16 residues. Germline V gives CDR1 SGHVS, CDR2 FQNEAQ. For the CDR3, the DNA is TGTGCCAGCAGCCCTGGGACAGCACTAATGAACACTGAAGCTTTCTTT. Encoded protein: CASSPGTALMNTEAFF.

V and J are TRBV7-3 and TRBJ1-3; 9 bases are a match to TRBD1. V shed 6 bases and J 2 bases; nucleotides not matched to a gene: 5. CDR3 length: 15 residues. Germline V gives CDR1 SGHTA, CDR2 FQGTGA. Written as DNA, the CDR3 is TGTGCCAGCAGTCTTACAGGGGGCCCTGGAAACACCATATATTTT. Its protein product is CASSLTGGPGNTIYF.

The genes are TRBV18 and TRBJ2-3; maybe TRBD2 (5 bases). The CDR3 has 15 residues. The ends were cut back, 6 bases at V and 1 base at J, with 14 bases in the middle. CDR1 and CDR2 (germline): KGHSH, LQKENI. The CDR3 loop reads CASSAGKTRTDTQYF. The DNA for the CDR3 is TGTGCCAGCTCGGCCGGGAAAACGCGCACAGATACGCAGTATTTT.

The CDR3 DNA sequence: TGCAGTGCTATAGCGATCGATACGCAGTATTTT. It yields the protein CSAIAIDTQYF. The chain couples TRBV20-1 to TRBJ2-3; D may be TRBD2 (5 bases). Between the trimmed V and J ends, which lost 4 bases and 6 bases, there was a span of 8 bases. In germline, CDR1 is DFQATT, CDR2 SNEGSKA (reference sequence). The CDR3 loop spans 11 amino acids.

This clone has only a few counts. The chain links TRBV6-6 to TRBJ2-1, with TRBD2 identical over 8 bases. Germline loops: CDR1 MNHNY, CDR2 SVGAGI (reference sequence). Germline trimming cut 6 bases from V and 6 bases from J; bases unmatched to any gene: 10. The CDR3 sequence is 15 residues long. In DNA form, the CDR3 reads TGTGCCAGCAGCCTTGCTGTAGCGGGGACCAATGAGCAGTTCTTC. Amino acids: CASSLAVAGTNEQFF.

V and J are TRBV9 and TRBJ1-4, with D tentatively TRBD1 (6 bases). The CDR3 covers 15 residues. V lost 2 bases and J lost 4, with 12 bases in between. Looked up from germline, CDR1 is SGDLS and CDR2 is YYNGEE. The CDR3 nucleotides are TGTGCCAGCAGCGTTCAAACAGGGATTAATGAAAAACTGTTTTTT. Protein sequence: CASSVQTGINEKLFF.

The chain is built from TRBV5-1 and TRBJ2-7, with TRBD2 identical over 11 bases. This CDR3 contains 14 residues. The germline V gene has CDR1 SGHRS and CDR2 YFSETQ. Trimming at V came to 1 base and at J to 3 bases, leaving 0 bases not matched to a gene. CDR3 amino acids: CASSLTSGSYEQYF. The DNA for the CDR3 is TGCGCCAGCAGCTTGACTAGCGGGAGCTACGAGCAGTACTTC.

Only one count was recorded for this clone. This sequence joins TRBV7-2 and TRBJ2-5; 10 nucleotides line up with TRBD1. V lost 5 bases, J lost 5 bases, and 5 bases stayed unmatched. The CDR3 length is 14 residues. Germline loops: CDR1 SGHTA, CDR2 FQGNSA. CDR3 in DNA: TGTGCCAGCAGCCCTGACAGGGGGCATGAGACCCAGTACTTC. Its translation is CASSPDRGHETQYF.